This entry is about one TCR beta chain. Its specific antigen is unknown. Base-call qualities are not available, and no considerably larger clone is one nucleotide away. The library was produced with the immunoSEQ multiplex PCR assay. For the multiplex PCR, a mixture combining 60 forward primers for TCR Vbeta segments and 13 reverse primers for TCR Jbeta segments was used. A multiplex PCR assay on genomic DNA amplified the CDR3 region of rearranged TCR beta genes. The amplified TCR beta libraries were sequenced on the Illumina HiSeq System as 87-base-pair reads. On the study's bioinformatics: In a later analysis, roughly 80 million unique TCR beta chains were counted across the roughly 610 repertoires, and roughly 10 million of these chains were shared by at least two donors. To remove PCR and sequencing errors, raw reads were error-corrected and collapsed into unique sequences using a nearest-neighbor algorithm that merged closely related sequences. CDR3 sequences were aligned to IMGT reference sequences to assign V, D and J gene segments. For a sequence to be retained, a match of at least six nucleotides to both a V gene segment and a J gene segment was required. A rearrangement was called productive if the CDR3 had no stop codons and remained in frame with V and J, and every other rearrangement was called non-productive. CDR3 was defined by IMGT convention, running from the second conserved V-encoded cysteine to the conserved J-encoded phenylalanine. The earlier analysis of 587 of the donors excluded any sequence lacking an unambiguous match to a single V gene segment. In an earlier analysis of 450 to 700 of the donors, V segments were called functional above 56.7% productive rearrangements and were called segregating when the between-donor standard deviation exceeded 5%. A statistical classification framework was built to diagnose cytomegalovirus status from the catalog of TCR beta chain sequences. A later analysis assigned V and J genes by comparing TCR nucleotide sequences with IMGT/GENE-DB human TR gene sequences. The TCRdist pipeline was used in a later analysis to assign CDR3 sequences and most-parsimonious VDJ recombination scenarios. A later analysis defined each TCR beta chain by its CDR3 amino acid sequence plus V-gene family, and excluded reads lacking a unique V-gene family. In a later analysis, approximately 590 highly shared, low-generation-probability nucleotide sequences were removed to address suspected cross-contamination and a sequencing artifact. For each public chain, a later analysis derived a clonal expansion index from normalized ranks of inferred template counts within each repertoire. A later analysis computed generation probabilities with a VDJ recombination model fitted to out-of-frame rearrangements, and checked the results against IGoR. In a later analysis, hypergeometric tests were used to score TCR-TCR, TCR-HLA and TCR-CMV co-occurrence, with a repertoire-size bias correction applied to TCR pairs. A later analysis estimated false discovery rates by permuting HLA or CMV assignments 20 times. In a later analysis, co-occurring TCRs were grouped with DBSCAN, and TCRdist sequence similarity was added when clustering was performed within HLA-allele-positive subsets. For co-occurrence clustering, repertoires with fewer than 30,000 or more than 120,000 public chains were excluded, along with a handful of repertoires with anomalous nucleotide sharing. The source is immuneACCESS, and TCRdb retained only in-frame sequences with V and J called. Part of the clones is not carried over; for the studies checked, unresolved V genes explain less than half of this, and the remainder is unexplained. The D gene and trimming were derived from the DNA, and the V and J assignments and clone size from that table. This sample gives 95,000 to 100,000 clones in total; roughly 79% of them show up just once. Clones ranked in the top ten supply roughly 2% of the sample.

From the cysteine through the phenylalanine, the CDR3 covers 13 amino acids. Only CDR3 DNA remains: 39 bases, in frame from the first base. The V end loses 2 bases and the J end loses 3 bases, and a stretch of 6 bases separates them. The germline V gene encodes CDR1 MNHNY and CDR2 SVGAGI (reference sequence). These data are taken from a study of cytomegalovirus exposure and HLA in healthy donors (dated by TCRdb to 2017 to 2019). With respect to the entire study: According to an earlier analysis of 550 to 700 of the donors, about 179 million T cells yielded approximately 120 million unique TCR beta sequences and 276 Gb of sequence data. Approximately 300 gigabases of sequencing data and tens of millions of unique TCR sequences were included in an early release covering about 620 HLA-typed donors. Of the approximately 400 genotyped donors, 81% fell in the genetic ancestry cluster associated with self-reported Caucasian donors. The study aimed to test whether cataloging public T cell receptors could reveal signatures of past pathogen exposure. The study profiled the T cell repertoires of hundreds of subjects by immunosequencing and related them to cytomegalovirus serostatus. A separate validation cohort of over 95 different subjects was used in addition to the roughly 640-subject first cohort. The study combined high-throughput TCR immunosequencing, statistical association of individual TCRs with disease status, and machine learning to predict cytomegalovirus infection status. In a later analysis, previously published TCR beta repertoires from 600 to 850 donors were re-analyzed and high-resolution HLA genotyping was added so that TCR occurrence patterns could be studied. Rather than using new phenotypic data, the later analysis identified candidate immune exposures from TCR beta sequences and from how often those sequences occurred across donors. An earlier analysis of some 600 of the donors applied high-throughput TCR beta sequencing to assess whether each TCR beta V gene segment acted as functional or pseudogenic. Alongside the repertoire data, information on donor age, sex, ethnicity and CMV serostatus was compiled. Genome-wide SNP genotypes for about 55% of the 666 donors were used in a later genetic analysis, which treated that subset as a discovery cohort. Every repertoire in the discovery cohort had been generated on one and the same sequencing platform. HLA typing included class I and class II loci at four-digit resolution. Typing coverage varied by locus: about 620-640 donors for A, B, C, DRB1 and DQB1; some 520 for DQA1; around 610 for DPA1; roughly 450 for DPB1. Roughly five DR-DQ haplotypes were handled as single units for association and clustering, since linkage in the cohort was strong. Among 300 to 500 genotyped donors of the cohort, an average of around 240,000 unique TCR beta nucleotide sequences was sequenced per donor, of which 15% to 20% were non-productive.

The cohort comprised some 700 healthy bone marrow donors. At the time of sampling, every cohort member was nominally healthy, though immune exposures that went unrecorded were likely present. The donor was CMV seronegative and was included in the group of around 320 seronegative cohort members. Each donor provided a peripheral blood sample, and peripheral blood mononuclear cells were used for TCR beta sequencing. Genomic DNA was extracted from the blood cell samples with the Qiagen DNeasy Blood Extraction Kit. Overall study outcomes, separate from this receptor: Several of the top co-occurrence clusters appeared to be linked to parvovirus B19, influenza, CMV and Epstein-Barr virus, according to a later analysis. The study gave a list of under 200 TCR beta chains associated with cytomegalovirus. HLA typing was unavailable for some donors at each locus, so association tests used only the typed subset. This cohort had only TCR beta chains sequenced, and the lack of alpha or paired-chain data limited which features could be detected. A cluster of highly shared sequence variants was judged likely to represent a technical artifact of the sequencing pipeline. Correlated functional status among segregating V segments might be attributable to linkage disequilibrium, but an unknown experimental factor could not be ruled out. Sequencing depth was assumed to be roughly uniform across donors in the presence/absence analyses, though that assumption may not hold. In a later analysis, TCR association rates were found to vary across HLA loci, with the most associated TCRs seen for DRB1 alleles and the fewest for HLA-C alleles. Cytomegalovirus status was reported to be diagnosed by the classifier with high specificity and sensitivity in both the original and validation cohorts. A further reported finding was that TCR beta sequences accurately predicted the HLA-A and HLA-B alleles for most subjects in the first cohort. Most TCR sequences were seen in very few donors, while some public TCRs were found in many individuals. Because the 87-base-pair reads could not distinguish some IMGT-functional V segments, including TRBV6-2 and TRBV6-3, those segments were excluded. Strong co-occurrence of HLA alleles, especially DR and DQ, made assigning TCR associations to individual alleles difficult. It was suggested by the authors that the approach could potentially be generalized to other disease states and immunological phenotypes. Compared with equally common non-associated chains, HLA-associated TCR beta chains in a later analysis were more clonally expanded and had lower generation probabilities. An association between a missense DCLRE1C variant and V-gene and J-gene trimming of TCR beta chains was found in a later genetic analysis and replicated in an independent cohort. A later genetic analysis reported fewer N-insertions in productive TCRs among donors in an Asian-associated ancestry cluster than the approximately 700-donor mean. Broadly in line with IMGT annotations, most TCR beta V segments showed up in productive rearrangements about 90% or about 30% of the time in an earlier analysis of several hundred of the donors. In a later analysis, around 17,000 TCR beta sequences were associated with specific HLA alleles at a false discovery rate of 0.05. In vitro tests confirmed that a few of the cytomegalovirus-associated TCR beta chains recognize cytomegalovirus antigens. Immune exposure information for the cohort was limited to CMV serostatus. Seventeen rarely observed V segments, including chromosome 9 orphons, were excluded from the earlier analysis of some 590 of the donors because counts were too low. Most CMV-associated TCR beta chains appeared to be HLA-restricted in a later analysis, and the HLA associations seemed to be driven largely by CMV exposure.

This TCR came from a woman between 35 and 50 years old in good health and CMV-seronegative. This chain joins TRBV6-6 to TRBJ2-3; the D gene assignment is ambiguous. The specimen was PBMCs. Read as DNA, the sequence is TGTGCCAGCAGTTACCCCGGGACAGATACGCAGTATTTT. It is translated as CASSYPGTDTQYF.